This T cell receptor beta chain originates from a study of blood T cell repertoires in COVID-19. Across the whole study: Whether acute or convalescent, the COVID-19 samples came from the United States, Italy and Spain.

The repertoire was sequenced with immunoSEQ multiplex PCR; TCRdb's copy has only in-frame clones and lacks some. The sample lists over 200,000 clones; about 87% were seen once. V lost 2 bases, J lost 14 bases, and 19 bases lay in between. The CDR3 loop spans 15 amino acids. CDR1 MNHEY and CDR2 SVGAGI come from the germline V gene. Seattle's enrolled individuals joined amid active infection and were then monitored longitudinally. The source of this sequence is a man aged 25-45 years with COVID-19, enrolled during active disease. The sequencing input was peripheral blood. The rearrangement links TRBV6-5 to TRBJ1-6; D call uncertain. CDR3 bases: TGTGCCAGCAGTTACGCGGAGGAGGGCGGGTATTCCCTCCACTTT. Translated: CASSYAEEGGYSLHF.